Listed here is a single T cell receptor (beta chain). Its antigen is as yet unknown. This record belongs to a study of TIL therapy for anti-PD-1-resistant metastatic lung cancer. Study conclusions and caveats: Many TIL product clones were absent from baseline tumor, suggesting clonal contraction.

Time point: pre-treatment sample, taken before nivolumab and TIL therapy. Most excised metastases sampled were pleural nodules or supraclavicular lymph nodes. The libraries were made with immunoSEQ v3. Clones were sequenced by immunoSEQ multiplex PCR, and TCRdb holds only the in-frame ones, with some missing. The sample shows about 50,000 clones, 70% to 85% of them seen only once. CDR3 size: 16 residues. V gave up 2 bases and J gave up 2 bases, with 13 bases separating them. The germline gives CDR1 MNHNY, CDR2 SVGAGI (reference sequence). This TCR was sampled from a person between 25 and 79 years old with non-small cell lung cancer. The chain joins TRBV6-6 to TRBJ1-5, with a tentative D call TRBD1 (5 bases). The source material was tumor tissue, sampled at baseline. The CDR3 DNA is TGTGCCAGCAGTTACGGGGAGGGCAGGGGCAATCAGCCCCAGCATTTT. It yields the protein CASSYGEGRGNQPQHF.